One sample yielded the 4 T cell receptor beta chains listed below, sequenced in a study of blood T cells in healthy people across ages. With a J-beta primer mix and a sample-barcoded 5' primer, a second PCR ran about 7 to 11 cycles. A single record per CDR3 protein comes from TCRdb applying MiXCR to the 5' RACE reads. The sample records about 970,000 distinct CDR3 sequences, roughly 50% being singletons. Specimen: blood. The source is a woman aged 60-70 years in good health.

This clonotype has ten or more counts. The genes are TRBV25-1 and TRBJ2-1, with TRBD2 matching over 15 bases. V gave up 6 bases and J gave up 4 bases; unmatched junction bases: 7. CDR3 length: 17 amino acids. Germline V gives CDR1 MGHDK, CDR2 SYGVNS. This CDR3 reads CASRGGLAGGRYNEQFF. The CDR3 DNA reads TGTGCCAGCAGAGGGGGACTAGCGGGAGGAAGATACAATGAGCAGTTCTTC.

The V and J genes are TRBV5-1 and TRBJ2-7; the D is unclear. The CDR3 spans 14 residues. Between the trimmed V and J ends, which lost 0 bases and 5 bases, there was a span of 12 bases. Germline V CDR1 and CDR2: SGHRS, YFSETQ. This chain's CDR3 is CASSLARARDEQYF. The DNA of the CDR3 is TGCGCCAGCAGCTTGGCAAGGGCTCGCGACGAGCAGTACTTC.

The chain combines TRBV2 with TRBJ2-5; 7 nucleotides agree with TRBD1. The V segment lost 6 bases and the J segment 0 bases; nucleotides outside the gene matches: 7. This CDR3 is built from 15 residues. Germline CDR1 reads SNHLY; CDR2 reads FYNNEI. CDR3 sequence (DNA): TGTGCCAGCAGCCCGCAGGGGGTAAACCAAGAGACCCAGTACTTC. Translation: CASSPQGVNQETQYF.

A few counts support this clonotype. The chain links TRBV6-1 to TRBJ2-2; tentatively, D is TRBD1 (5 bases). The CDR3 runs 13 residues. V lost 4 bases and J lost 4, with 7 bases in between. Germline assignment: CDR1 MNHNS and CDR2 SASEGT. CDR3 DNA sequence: TGTGCCAGCAGTGGGGGCGCCACCGGGGAGCTGTTTTTT. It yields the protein CASSGGATGELFF.